The next 20 T cell receptor beta chains were all read from a single sample in a study of tumor-infiltrating lymphocytes in primary liver carcinoma. Taking about 20-31 mg of unsorted bulk tissue, the authors co-extracted RNA and DNA. TCR beta cDNA was prepared out of roughly 0.45 ug total RNA by means of a constant-region primer. Libraries of TCR beta came from three nested multiplex PCR rounds with slightly modified ARM-PCR. The study ran its first two PCR rounds for roughly 11 cycles each, using TRBV1-TRBV30 forward primers and a C-beta reverse primer. Each CDR3 protein is one row after TCRdb ran MiXCR on the multiplex PCR reads. The data show 150,000 to 200,000 distinct CDR3 sequences, around four fifths seen once. Material for sequencing was tumor tissue from primary liver carcinoma. Receptors were obtained from a man aged 35 to 55 with primary liver carcinoma and hepatitis B virus infection.

This clonotype was detected only once. Possible read error: a much larger clone is one base away. This rearrangement joins TRBV5-1 to TRBJ2-7; 9 nucleotides match TRBD2. In germline, CDR1 is SGHRS, CDR2 YFSETQ. The length of the CDR3 is 16 residues. For the CDR3, the DNA is TGCGCCAGCTGCTTGGCCGGAGCGGGAGGCCTCTACGAGCAGTACTTC. This codes for CASCLAGAGGLYEQYF.

The rearrangement uses TRBV7-3 and TRBJ2-3, with no clear D. Germline V lookup: CDR1 SGHTA, CDR2 FQGTGA. The length of the CDR3 is 14 residues. Trimming took 2 bases from V and 4 from J, leaving 10 bases between them. CDR3: CASSLVGLPDTQYF. As DNA, the CDR3 is TGTGCCAGCAGCTTAGTGGGATTGCCAGATACGCAGTATTTT. Together with reference TRBV7-3 and TRBJ2-3, the CDR3 gives the full variable domain: GAGVSQTPSNKVTEKGKYVELRCDPISGHTALYWYRQSLGQGPEFLIYFQGTGAADDSGLPNDRFFAVRPEGSVSTLKIQRTERGDSAVYLCASSLVGLPDTQYFGPGTRLTVL.

As to this clonotype: Since a much larger clone is just one base distant, this may be a read error. The V gene is TRBV6-1, the J gene TRBJ2-5; D gene unclear. Germline CDR1 is MNHNS and CDR2 is SASEGT. The CDR3 runs 11 residues. The CDR3 spells CTSSEWPTQYF. The CDR3 DNA sequence: TGTACCAGCAGTGAATGGCCGACCCAGTACTTC.

This clonotype was seen only once. Mismatch with germline at one junction end may stem from a read error. The chain recombines TRBV12-3 or TRBV12-4 with TRBJ1-1; no clear D gene. The CDR3 contains 14 residues. The CDR3 spells CASSFSGQNTETFF. The CDR3 region has the DNA TGTGCCAGCAGTTTCTCGGGCCAAAACACTGAAACTTTCTTT.

Comments on this clonotype: Germline is not matched at one junction end, which may reflect a read error. The rearrangement joins TRBV28 to TRBJ1-4; D unclear. Germline CDR1 reads MDHEN; CDR2 reads SYDVKM. The CDR3 is 11 residues long. The DNA for the CDR3 is TGTGCCAACAGTTTCAATGAAAAACTGATTTTT. This encodes CANSFNEKLIF.

To note about this clonotype: Here the CDR3 omits its conserved ending phenylalanine or tryptophan, so a read error is the likely source. It is unclear where the CDR3 begins or ends on the DNA, so no DNA is shown, and the CDR3 is as TCRdb lists it. The gene calls are TRBV12-3 or TRBV12-4 and TRBJ2-5; the D call TRBD2 from the table was never checked on the DNA. Ends included, the CDR3 has 16 residues. CDR3 loop: CTSRRGTSGIQETQYS.

The chain couples TRBV28 to TRBJ2-5, with D perhaps matching TRBD1 (6 bases). The germline CDR1 and CDR2 sequences are MDHEN and SYDVKM. V lost 9 bases and J lost 4, with 18 bases in between. The length of the CDR3 is 14 residues. Here the CDR3 reads CASTPDRMVETQYF. CDR3 sequence (DNA): TGTGCCAGTACGCCCGACAGGATGGTAGAGACCCAGTACTTC.

As to this clonotype: The CDR3 does not end in the conserved phenylalanine or tryptophan, so this is likely a read error. V is TRBV11-2 and J is TRBJ2-1; no reliable D call. In germline, CDR1 is SGHAT, CDR2 FQNNGV. There are 15 residues in the CDR3. With 4 bases removed from V and 5 bases from J, the gap between germline ends came to 15 bases. CDR3 protein: CASSCSRPLDNEQFL. The CDR3 nucleotides read TGTGCCAGCAGCTGTAGCAGGCCACTCGACAATGAGCAGTTCTTA.

The rearrangement joins TRBV29-1 to TRBJ2-6, with D possibly called TRBD1 or TRBD2 (5 bases each). Trimming took off 6 bases at V and 10 bases at J, with 16 bases between the two ends. Germline V gene lookup returns CDR1 SQVTM and CDR2 ANQGSEA. CDR3 length: 13 amino acids. Written as DNA, the CDR3 is TGCAGCGTAGCAGGGCTTGGGGGTAACGTCCTGACTTTC. Translation gives CSVAGLGGNVLTF.

The chain couples TRBV4-2 to TRBJ2-5, with TRBD2 identical over 10 bases. Germline CDR1 LGHNA, CDR2 YNFKEQ. The CDR3 consists of 18 residues. With V trimmed by 6 bases and J by 5 bases, 18 bases remained unmatched. CDR3 sequence: CASSQCLCSGRALETQYF. The CDR3 DNA sequence: TGTGCCAGCAGTCAATGCCTCTGCAGCGGGAGGGCCTTGGAGACCCAGTACTTC.

This clonotype was seen just once. Germline is not matched at one junction end, which may reflect a read error. The gene calls are TRBV6-6 and TRBJ2-6; D may be TRBD1 (5 bases). In germline, CDR1 is MNHNY, CDR2 SVGAGI (reference sequence). CDR3 length: 16 residues. The CDR3 reads CASNYPSGSGANVLTF. DNA for the CDR3: TGTGCCAGTAATTACCCCTCAGGGTCTGGGGCCAACGTCCTGACCTTC.

This clonotype was observed a single time. The rearrangement uses TRBV12-3 or TRBV12-4 and TRBJ2-1; possibly TRBD2 for D (5 bases). CDR3 length equals 16 residues. CDR3 coding DNA: TGTGACAGTAGTTTACGGGGAATATACTCCTACAATGAGCAGTTCTTC. Protein: CDSSLRGIYSYNEQFF.

Concerning this clonotype itself: One end of the junction varies from germline; a read error may be responsible. The chain carries TRBV4-2 and TRBJ1-2; D remains ambiguous. Looked up from germline, CDR1 is LGHNA and CDR2 is YNFKEQ. CDR3 size: 15 residues. CDR3 nucleotide sequence: TGTGCCAACAGTCCCGAGGGAGGAAGCAGCTATGCCTACACCTTC. Residues: CANSPEGGSSYAYTF.

To note about this clonotype: A much more abundant neighbour one base away suggests this may be a read error. The chain links TRBV30 to TRBJ2-3; possible D gene TRBD2, 6 bases. The V gene's germline CDR1 is GTSNPN and CDR2 SVGIG (reference sequence). V was clipped by 2 bases and J by 2 bases, with 20 bases between them. The CDR3 covers 17 residues. CDR3 nucleotides: TGTGCCTGGAGTCCAAGCGGGTGGCCCTCTTACACAGATACGCAGTATTTT. Its translation: CAWSPSGWPSYTDTQYF.

The rearrangement links TRBV11-1 to TRBJ2-7; possibly TRBD2 for D (6 bases). The CDR3 has 15 amino acids. Germline CDR1 SGHAT, CDR2 FQDESV (reference sequence). CDR3: CTSSLSRDSSYEQYF. CDR3 DNA: TGTACAAGCAGCTTATCCCGGGACTCCTCCTACGAGCAGTACTTC.

This clonotype has just one count. The chain uses TRBV12-3 or TRBV12-4 and TRBJ1-5; 8 bases are shared with TRBD1. This CDR3 is 13 amino acids long. V lost 7 bases to trimming and J lost 5 bases; unmatched junction nucleotides: 4. The DNA of the CDR3 is TGTGCCAGCAATCAGGGGGCCTATCAGCCCCAGCATTTT. This gives the protein CASNQGAYQPQHF.

This clonotype was seen only once. This may stem from a read error, because a much larger clone lies one nucleotide away. CDR3 in DNA: TGTGCCAGCAGTTTTGATACGCAGAATTTT. Translating gives CASSFDTQNF. This rearrangement joins TRBV28 to TRBJ2-3; D not resolved. The CDR3 consists of 10 residues. The germline V gene has CDR1 MDHEN and CDR2 SYDVKM. The full variable domain, its missing parts supplied by reference TRBV28 and TRBJ2-3, is DVKVTQSSRYLVKRTGEKVFLECVQDMDHENMFWYRQDPGLGLRLIYFSYDVKMKEKGDIPEGYSVSREKKERFSLILESASTNQTSMYLCASSFDTQNFGPGTRLTVL.

For this clonotype: A junction boundary mismatches the germline segment, possibly from a read error. The chain couples TRBV6-1 to TRBJ1-1; 8 positions match TRBD1. There are 17 residues in the CDR3. Looked up from germline, CDR1 is MNHNS and CDR2 is SASEGT. The CDR3 is CASSEVEGQGANTEALF. DNA for the CDR3: TGTGCCAGCAGTGAAGTTGAAGGGCAGGGGGCCAACACTGAAGCTTTGTTT.

Regarding this clonotype: This clone may be a read error of a much larger clone one base away. Because the CDR3 is missing its conserved closing phenylalanine or tryptophan, this is likely a read error. The rearrangement uses TRBV28 and TRBJ1-1; D gene unclear. Germline CDR1 MDHEN, CDR2 SYDVKM. The CDR3 extends over 14 amino acids. V dropped 1 base and J dropped 1 base, with 7 bases sitting between them. In DNA form, the CDR3 reads TGTGCCAGCAGTTTATTAGGGAAGAACACTGAAGCTTTCCTT. Translating gives CASSLLGKNTEAFL.

Comments on this clonotype: One base away lies a much larger clone, so this may be a sequencing read error. The chain joins TRBV7-6 to TRBJ2-7, with 8 nucleotides matching TRBD2. The CDR3 has 14 residues. From germline, CDR1 is SGHVS and CDR2 FNYEAQ. CDR3 in DNA: TGTGCCAGCAACTTAGGAGGCGGGGGGACGGAGCAGTACTTC. Protein product: CASNLGGGGTEQYF.